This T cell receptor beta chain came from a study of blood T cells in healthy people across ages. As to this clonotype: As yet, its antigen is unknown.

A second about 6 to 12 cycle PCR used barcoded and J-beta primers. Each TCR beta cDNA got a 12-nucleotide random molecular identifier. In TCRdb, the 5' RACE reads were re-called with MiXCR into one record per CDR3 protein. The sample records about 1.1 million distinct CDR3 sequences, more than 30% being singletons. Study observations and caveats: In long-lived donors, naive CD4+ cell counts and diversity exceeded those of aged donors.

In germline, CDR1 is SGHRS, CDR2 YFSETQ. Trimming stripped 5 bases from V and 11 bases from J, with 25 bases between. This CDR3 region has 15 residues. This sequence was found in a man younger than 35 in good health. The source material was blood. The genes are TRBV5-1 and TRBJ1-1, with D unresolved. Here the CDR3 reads CASRMMETSPMGAFF. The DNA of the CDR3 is TGCGCCAGCAGAATGATGGAGACATCTCCTATGGGGGCTTTCTTT.